The 28 T cell receptor beta chains below were found in one sample sequenced in a study of CD8 T cells in Susac syndrome. An input of about 0.45 to 1 ug of RNA was subjected to reverse transcription using random hexamers. TCRdb recomputed calls from the immunoSEQ multiplex PCR reads with MiXCR, one row per CDR3 protein. The sample has 75,000 to 80,000 distinct CDR3 sequences; roughly 95% are singletons. Sequencing was performed on CD8+ T cells from PBMCs. The origin of the receptors is a human donor with Susac syndrome.

This clonotype has a single count. This chain uses TRBV2 with TRBJ2-7; tentatively, D is TRBD2 (5 bases). The CDR3 runs to 14 residues. Germline V CDR1 and CDR2: SNHLY, FYNNEI. V was clipped by 8 bases and J by 2 bases, with 16 bases between them. The CDR3 DNA reads as TGTGCCAGCGATCCGGGGTCTAGGGCCTACGAGCAGTACTTC. It codes for CASDPGSRAYEQYF.

The chain employs TRBV9 and TRBJ1-5; no firm D call. The CDR3 loop spans 15 amino acids. Germline V gives CDR1 SGDLS, CDR2 YYNGEE. Trimming shortened V by 0 bases and J by 2 bases, and 9 bases separated the two germline ends. CDR3 bases: TGTGCCAGCAGCGTAGCTGGGGTCGGCAATCAGCCCCAGCATTTT. Residues: CASSVAGVGNQPQHF.

This clonotype was seen a few times. The gene calls are TRBV7-2 and TRBJ2-1; D ambiguous. The CDR3 has 13 residues. V was clipped by 1 base and J by 8 bases, with 9 bases between them. Germline V gene sequence: CDR1 SGHTA, CDR2 FQGNSA. The CDR3 spells CASSLGAGDEQFF. The DNA of the CDR3 is TGTGCCAGCAGCTTAGGCGCTGGGGATGAGCAGTTCTTC.

The genes are TRBV9 and TRBJ2-3, with TRBD1 identical over 7 bases. Trimming took 4 bases from V and 2 from J; bases not matched to a gene: 4. This CDR3 region has 14 residues. CDR1 is SGDLS and CDR2 is YYNGEE in the germline V gene. CDR3 DNA sequence: TGTGCCAGCAGCTCGACAGGGACCACAGATACGCAGTATTTT. Its protein is CASSSTGTTDTQYF.

This chain connects TRBV7-9 to TRBJ2-7; D is uncertain. The CDR3 is 13 amino acids. The ends were cut back, 3 bases at V and 4 bases at J, with 10 bases in the middle. Germline CDR1 and CDR2: SEHNR and FQNEAQ (reference sequence). CDR3 bases: TGTGCCAGCAGCTTCCTGACGCCATACGAGCAGTACTTC. Its translation is CASSFLTPYEQYF.

The chain is built from TRBV10-3 and TRBJ2-7, with D unresolved. V was clipped by 2 bases and J by 10 bases, with 12 bases between them. The V gene's germline CDR1 is ENHRY and CDR2 SYGVKD. The CDR3 extends over 12 amino acids. CDR3 region: CAISEPPTRQYF. CDR3 sequence (DNA): TGTGCCATCAGTGAGCCCCCGACGAGACAGTACTTC.

The rearrangement links TRBV7-6 to TRBJ1-5; TRBD1 matches 8 bases. CDR3 length equals 14 residues. CDR1 is SGHVS and CDR2 is FNYEAQ in the germline V gene. The V segment lost 5 bases and the J segment 6 bases; nucleotides outside the gene matches: 6. CDR3 DNA sequence: TGTGCCAGCAGCCCGTCAGGGGGCGGTCAGCCCCAGCATTTT. As protein: CASSPSGGGQPQHF.

This chain uses TRBV7-6 with TRBJ2-7; no firm D call. CDR1 and CDR2 from the germline V gene are SGHVS and FNYEAQ. The CDR3 runs to 14 residues. The V gene lost 6 bases and the J gene lost 0 bases, with 12 bases spanning the gap. CDR3 loop: CASSSGVASYEQYF. The DNA of the CDR3 is TGTGCCAGCAGTTCAGGAGTCGCCTCCTACGAGCAGTACTTC.

The chain carries TRBV7-8 and TRBJ1-6, with a weak D call TRBD1 (5 bases). Per the germline V gene, CDR1 is SGHVS and CDR2 is FQNEAQ. The CDR3 consists of 14 residues. V was trimmed by 8 bases and J by 8 bases, leaving 16 bases between them. The CDR3 reads CASFRSPRDSPLHF. In nucleotides, the CDR3 is TGTGCCAGCTTCCGAAGCCCCAGGGATTCACCCCTCCACTTT.

This sequence joins TRBV5-1 and TRBJ2-7; TRBD2 matches 9 bases. Trimming cost V 3 bases and J 6 bases; bases outside gene matches: 4. Per germline, CDR1 SGHRS and CDR2 YFSETQ. The CDR3 is 13 amino acids. In DNA form, the CDR3 reads TGCGCCAGCAGCTCAGCGGGGGGAGGCGAGCAGTACTTC. The encoded protein is CASSSAGGGEQYF. The variable domain in full, with the rest retrieved from reference TRBV5-1 and TRBJ2-7, is KAGVTQTPRYLIKTRGQQVTLSCSPISGHRSVSWYQQTPGQGLQFLFEYFSETQRNKGNFPGRFSGRQFSNSRSEMNVSTLELGDSALYLCASSSAGGGEQYFGPGTRLTVT.

The chain is built from TRBV7-8 and TRBJ1-4; D uncertain. The CDR3 runs 16 residues. V gave up 0 bases and J gave up 5 bases, with 13 bases separating them. Germline V gene sequence: CDR1 SGHVS, CDR2 FQNEAQ. The CDR3, as DNA: TGTGCCAGCAGCTTAGCGATCGGACGGACGAATGAAAAACTGTTTTTT. The encoded protein is CASSLAIGRTNEKLFF.

The chain recombines TRBV24-1 with TRBJ1-1; 7 bases are a match to TRBD1. With V trimmed by 4 bases and J by 3 bases, 1 base remained unmatched. Germline-derived CDR1 and CDR2 are KGHDR and SFDVKD. The CDR3 is made up of 13 amino acids. The CDR3 reads CATSDTGDTEAFF. The DNA of the CDR3 is TGTGCCACCAGTGACACAGGGGACACTGAAGCTTTCTTT.

The V gene is TRBV5-6, the J gene TRBJ2-7; tentative D call: TRBD1 (6 bases). CDR3 length: 13 amino acids. Germline CDR1 reads SGHDT; CDR2 reads YYEEEE. V was cut by 5 bases and J by 7 bases, with 16 bases left in between. The CDR3 protein is CASSNRAGKEQYF. DNA for the CDR3: TGTGCCAGCAGTAACAGGGCAGGCAAAGAGCAGTACTTC.

This chain uses TRBV19 with TRBJ1-1; no definite D call. Trimming cost V 1 base and J 1 base, with 7 bases left between them. This CDR3 is 14 amino acids long. Per the germline V gene, CDR1 is LNHDA and CDR2 is SQIVND (reference sequence). CDR3 DNA: TGTGCCAGTAGTATAGGCAGGTCGAACACTGAAGCTTTCTTT. Encoded protein: CASSIGRSNTEAFF.

The CDR3 coding sequence is TGTGCCAGCAGTTACAACCTAGCGGGGAAAGAGACCCAGTACTTC. Translating it yields CASSYNLAGKETQYF. The genes are TRBV6-2 or TRBV6-3 and TRBJ2-5; 9 positions match TRBD2. The germline gives CDR1 MNHEY, CDR2 SVGEGT. V lost 2 bases and J lost 3; bases outside the gene matches: 4. The CDR3 covers 15 residues.

Here the CDR3 reads CASSPNWGASDTQYF. The CDR3 bases are TGTGCCAGCAGCCCAAATTGGGGGGCCTCGGATACGCAGTATTTT. The chain couples TRBV9 to TRBJ2-3; D might be TRBD1 or TRBD2, each matching 6 bases. The CDR3 is 15 residues long. The V end was cut by 4 bases, the J end by 6 bases, with 18 bases between. Germline V gene data show CDR1 as SGDLS and CDR2 as YYNGEE.

For the CDR3, the DNA is TGTGCCAGCAGCTCCGGGGCCTGGAATGAGCAGTTCTTC. Its translation is CASSSGAWNEQFF. The chain employs TRBV7-9 and TRBJ2-1; the D call may be TRBD1 or TRBD2 (5 bases each). The V gene's germline CDR1 is SEHNR and CDR2 FQNEAQ (reference sequence). The CDR3 runs 13 residues. V lost 4 bases and J 7 bases, leaving 11 bases between the germline ends.

This sequence joins TRBV9 and TRBJ2-7; D might be TRBD2 (5 bases). The V end was cut by 3 bases, the J end by 4 bases, with 26 bases between. Germline V gene sequence: CDR1 SGDLS, CDR2 YYNGEE. The CDR3 totals 18 residues. In DNA form, the CDR3 reads TGTGCCAGCAGCGCCCGATCGGAAGGTGGCCGCGGGTTTTACGAGCAGTACTTC. This sequence encodes CASSARSEGGRGFYEQYF. Full variable domain (missing parts from reference TRBV9 and TRBJ2-7): DSGVTQTPKHLITATGQRVTLRCSPRSGDLSVYWYQQSLDQGLQFLIQYYNGEERAKGNILERFSAQQFPDLHSELNLSSLELGDSALYFCASSARSEGGRGFYEQYFGPGTRLTVT.

The chain joins TRBV9 to TRBJ1-6; D call uncertain. Germline values: CDR1 SGDLS, CDR2 YYNGEE. This CDR3 has 12 amino acids. V was trimmed by 0 bases and J by 7 bases, leaving 2 bases between them. In DNA form, the CDR3 reads TGTGCCAGCAGCGTAGCGAATTCACCCCTCCACTTT. As protein: CASSVANSPLHF.

This clonotype came up once. The gene calls are TRBV12-3 or TRBV12-4 and TRBJ2-7, with D possibly being TRBD1 (6 bases). The CDR3 totals 15 residues. V lost 0 bases, J lost 3 bases, and 12 bases lay in between. The CDR3 protein is CASSLAGTLFYEQYF. The CDR3 DNA is TGTGCCAGCAGTTTAGCCGGGACATTATTCTACGAGCAGTACTTC.

V and J are TRBV12-5 and TRBJ2-1; 9 bases match TRBD1. Germline V CDR1 and CDR2: LGHNT, FRNRAP. The CDR3 consists of 14 residues. With V trimmed by 1 base and J by 16 bases, 11 bases remained unmatched. The CDR3 nucleotides are TGTGCTAGTGGTTTGGGGGGGACAGGGAGAGGTCTTTTCTTC. Protein product: CASGLGGTGRGLFF.

The V gene is TRBV18, the J gene TRBJ2-4, with D tentatively TRBD1 or TRBD2 (5 bases each). This CDR3 has 14 amino acids. Germline-derived CDR1 and CDR2 are KGHSH and LQKENI. The ends were cut back, 3 bases at V and 9 bases at J, with 15 bases in the middle. The DNA for the CDR3 is TGTGCCAGCTCACCCGGGTCTCCTGGGGGCATTCAGTACTTC. This gives the protein CASSPGSPGGIQYF.

This clonotype came up once. V and J are TRBV12-3 or TRBV12-4 and TRBJ2-5, with TRBD2 matching 8 bases. The ends lost 6 bases at V and 3 bases at J; junction bases unmatched: 6. CDR3 length: 14 amino acids. The CDR3 reads CASRFGTREETQYF. The CDR3 bases are TGTGCCAGCAGATTCGGGACTAGGGAAGAGACCCAGTACTTC.

The chain has TRBV4-1 and TRBJ2-3; D is unresolved. Germline CDR1 MGHRA, CDR2 YSYEKL. V was pared by 1 base and J by 7 bases, with 12 bases between. The CDR3 covers 14 residues. This CDR3 reads CASSQAIRVHTQYF. In DNA, the CDR3 is TGCGCCAGCAGCCAAGCTATTCGAGTCCATACGCAGTATTTT.

The chain couples TRBV24-1 to TRBJ2-1, with D unresolved. This CDR3 has 12 residues. Trimming took 4 bases from V and 8 from J, leaving 8 bases between them. Germline V gene data show CDR1 as KGHDR and CDR2 as SFDVKD. The CDR3 coding sequence is TGTGCCACCAGTGACGCGGACGATGAGCAGTTCTTC. Protein product: CATSDADDEQFF.

J is TRBJ2-3 and V is TRBV28; 7 bases fit TRBD2. Germline CDR1 is MDHEN and CDR2 is SYDVKM. CDR3 length: 15 residues. V lost 10 bases to trimming and J lost 2 bases; unmatched junction nucleotides: 12. In DNA, the CDR3 is TGTGCCACCATATTGGGGGGGACGAACACAGATACGCAGTATTTT. This translates into CATILGGTNTDTQYF.

The J gene is TRBJ1-2, the V gene TRBV5-1; the D is unclear. Germline lookup yields CDR1 SGHRS and CDR2 YFSETQ. V lost 0 bases and J 4 bases, leaving 13 bases between the germline ends. CDR3 length: 15 amino acids. The CDR3, as DNA: TGCGCCAGCAGCTTGGATCAAACAGAACCCTATGGCTACACCTTC. It specifies CASSLDQTEPYGYTF. Full variable domain (rest looked up from reference TRBV5-1 and TRBJ1-2): KAGVTQTPRYLIKTRGQQVTLSCSPISGHRSVSWYQQTPGQGLQFLFEYFSETQRNKGNFPGRFSGRQFSNSRSEMNVSTLELGDSALYLCASSLDQTEPYGYTFGSGTRLTVV.

The chain is built from TRBV12-3 or TRBV12-4 and TRBJ2-7, with D tentatively TRBD1 (6 bases). The germline V and J ends were trimmed by 6 bases and 1 base, with 13 bases remaining between them. The length of the CDR3 is 14 residues. The CDR3 nucleotides are TGTGCCAGCAGGCAGGGGATCAAGTCCTACGAGCAGTACTTC. This gives the protein CASRQGIKSYEQYF.